The clone carrying this T cell receptor (beta chain) turned up a few times. Every donor contributed roughly 11 milliliters of peripheral blood by blood draw. Extraction of total RNA produced a minimum of 5 micrograms from each sample. This entry belongs to a study of blood T cells in healthy people across ages. Study-level information: Researchers report that template switching captured about one barcoded beta molecule per two T cells.

V gave up 6 bases and J gave up 7 bases; unmatched junction bases: 6. CDR3 length: 13 amino acids. In germline, CDR1 is ENHRY, CDR2 SYGVKD. Alongside a J-beta primer mix, a sample-barcoded 5' primer served in a second PCR lasting about 7 to 11 cycles. TCRdb analysed the 5' RACE reads with MiXCR anew, one entry per CDR3 protein. The table has 1 million to 1.2 million distinct CDR3 sequences, approximately 38% seen once. The source of this sequence is a young man in good health. V and J are TRBV10-3 and TRBJ2-1; 7 bases align to TRBD1. Sequenced material: blood. The CDR3, as DNA: TGTGCCATCAGCAACAGGGGTGAGAATGAGCAGTTCTTC. It codes for CAISNRGENEQFF.